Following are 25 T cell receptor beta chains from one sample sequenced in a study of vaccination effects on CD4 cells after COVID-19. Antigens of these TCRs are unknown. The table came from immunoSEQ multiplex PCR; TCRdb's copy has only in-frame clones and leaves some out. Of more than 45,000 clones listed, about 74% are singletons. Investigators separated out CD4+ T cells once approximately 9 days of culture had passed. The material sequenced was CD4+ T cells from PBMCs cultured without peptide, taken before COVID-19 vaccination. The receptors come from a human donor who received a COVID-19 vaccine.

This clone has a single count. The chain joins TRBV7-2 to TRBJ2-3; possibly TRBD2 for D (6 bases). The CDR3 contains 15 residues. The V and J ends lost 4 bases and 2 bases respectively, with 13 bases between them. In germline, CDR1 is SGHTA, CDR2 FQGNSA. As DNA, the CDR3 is TGTGCCAGCAGCTCCCTGGCGGGGCACACAGATACGCAGTATTTT. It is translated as CASSSLAGHTDTQYF.

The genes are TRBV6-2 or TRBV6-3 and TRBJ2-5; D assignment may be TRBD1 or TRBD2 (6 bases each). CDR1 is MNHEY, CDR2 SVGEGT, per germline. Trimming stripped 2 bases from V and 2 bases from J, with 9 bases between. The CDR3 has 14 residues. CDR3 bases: TGTGCCAGCAGTTACCCGGGGGCACAAGAGACCCAGTACTTC. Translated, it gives CASSYPGAQETQYF.

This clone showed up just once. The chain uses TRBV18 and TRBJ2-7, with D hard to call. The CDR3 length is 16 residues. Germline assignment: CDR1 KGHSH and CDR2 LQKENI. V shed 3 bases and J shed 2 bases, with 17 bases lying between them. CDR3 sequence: CASSPGPGRMAYEQYV. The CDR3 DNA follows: TGTGCCAGCTCACCTGGGCCAGGTCGAATGGCCTACGAGCAGTACGTC.

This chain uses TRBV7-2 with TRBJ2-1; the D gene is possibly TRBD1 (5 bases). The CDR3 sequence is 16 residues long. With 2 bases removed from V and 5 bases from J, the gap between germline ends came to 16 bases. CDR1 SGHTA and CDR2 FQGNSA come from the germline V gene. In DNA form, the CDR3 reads TGTGCCAGCAGCTTATTGGGCAGGGCTGGTCACAATGAGCAGTTCTTC. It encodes CASSLLGRAGHNEQFF.

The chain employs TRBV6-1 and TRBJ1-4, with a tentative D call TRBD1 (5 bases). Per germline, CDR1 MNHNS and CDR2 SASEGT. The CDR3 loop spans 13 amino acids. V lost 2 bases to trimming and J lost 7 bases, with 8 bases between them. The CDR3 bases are TGTGCCAGCAGTGAACCAGGGACTGAAAAACTGTTTTTT. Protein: CASSEPGTEKLFF.

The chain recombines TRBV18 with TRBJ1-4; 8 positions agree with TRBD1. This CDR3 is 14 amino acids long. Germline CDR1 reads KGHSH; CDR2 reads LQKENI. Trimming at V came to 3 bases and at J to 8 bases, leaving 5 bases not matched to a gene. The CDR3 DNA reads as TGTGCCAGCTCACCGACAGGGGATGGAGAAAAACTGTTTTTT. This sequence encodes CASSPTGDGEKLFF.

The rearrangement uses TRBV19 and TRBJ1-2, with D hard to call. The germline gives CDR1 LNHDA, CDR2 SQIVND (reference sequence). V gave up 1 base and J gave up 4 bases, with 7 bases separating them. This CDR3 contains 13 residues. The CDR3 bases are TGTGCCAGTAGTATAGGGACGGCCTATGGCTACACCTTC. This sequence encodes CASSIGTAYGYTF.

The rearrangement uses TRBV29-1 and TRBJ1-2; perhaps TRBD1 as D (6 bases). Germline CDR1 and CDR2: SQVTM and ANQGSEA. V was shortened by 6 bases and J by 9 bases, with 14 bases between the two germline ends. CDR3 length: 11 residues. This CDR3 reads CSVPWGASYTF. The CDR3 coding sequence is TGCAGCGTACCCTGGGGGGCTAGCTACACCTTC.

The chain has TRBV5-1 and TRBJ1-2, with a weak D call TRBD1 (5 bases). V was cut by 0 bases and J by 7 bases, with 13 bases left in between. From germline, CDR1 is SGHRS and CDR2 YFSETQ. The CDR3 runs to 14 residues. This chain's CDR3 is CASSLVVGEVGYTF. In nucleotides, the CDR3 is TGCGCCAGCAGCTTGGTTGTAGGGGAAGTTGGCTACACCTTC.

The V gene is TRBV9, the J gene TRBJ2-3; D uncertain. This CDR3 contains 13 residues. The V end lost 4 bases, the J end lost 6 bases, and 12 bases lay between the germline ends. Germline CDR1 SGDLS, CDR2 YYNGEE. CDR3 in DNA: TGTGCCAGCAGCTTGAGACCCACCGATACGCAGTATTTT. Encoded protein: CASSLRPTDTQYF.

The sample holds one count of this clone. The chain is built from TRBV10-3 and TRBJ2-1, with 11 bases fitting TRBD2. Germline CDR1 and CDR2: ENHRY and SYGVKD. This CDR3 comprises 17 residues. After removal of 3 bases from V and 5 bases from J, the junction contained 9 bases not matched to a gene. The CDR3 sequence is CAISDPVGLAVNNEQFF. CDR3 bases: TGTGCCATCAGTGACCCCGTGGGACTAGCGGTAAACAATGAGCAGTTCTTC.

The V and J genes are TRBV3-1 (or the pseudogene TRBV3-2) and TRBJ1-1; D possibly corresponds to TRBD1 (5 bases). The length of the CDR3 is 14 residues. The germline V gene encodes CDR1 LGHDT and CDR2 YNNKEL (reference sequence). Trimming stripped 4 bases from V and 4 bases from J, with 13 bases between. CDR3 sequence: CASSPVGDGTEAFF. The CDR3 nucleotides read TGTGCCAGCAGCCCAGTGGGGGACGGCACTGAAGCTTTCTTT.

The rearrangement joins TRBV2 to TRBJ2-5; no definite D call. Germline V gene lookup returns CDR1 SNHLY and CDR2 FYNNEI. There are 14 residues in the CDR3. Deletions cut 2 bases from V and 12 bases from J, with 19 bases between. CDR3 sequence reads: CASSELGQQPSEYF. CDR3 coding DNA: TGTGCCAGCAGTGAATTAGGGCAGCAGCCCTCCGAGTACTTC.

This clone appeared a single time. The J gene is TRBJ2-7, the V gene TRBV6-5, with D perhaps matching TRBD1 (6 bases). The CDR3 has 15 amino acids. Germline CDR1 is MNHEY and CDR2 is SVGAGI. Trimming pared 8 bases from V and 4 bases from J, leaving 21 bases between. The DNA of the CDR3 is TGTGCCAGCCAAGAACCGGGACACGGGAAATACGAGCAGTACGTC. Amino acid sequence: CASQEPGHGKYEQYV.

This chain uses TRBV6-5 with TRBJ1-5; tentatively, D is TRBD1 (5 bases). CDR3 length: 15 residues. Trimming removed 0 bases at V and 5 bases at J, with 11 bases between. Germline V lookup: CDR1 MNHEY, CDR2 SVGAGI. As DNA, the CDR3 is TGTGCCAGCAGTTACTCGCGGATAGGGGATCAGCCCCAGCATTTT. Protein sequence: CASSYSRIGDQPQHF.

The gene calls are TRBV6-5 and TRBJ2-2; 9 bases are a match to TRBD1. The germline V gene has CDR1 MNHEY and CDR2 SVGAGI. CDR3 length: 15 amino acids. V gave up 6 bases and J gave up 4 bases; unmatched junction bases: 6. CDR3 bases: TGTGCCAGCAGCCCGGACAGGGGTGCCACCGGGGAGCTGTTTTTT. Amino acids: CASSPDRGATGELFF.

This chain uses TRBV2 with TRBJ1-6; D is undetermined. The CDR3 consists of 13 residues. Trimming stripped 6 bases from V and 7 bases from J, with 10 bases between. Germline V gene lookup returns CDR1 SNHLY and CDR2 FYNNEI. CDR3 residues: CASRVAANSPLHF. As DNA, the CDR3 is TGTGCCAGCAGGGTAGCCGCGAATTCACCCCTCCACTTT.

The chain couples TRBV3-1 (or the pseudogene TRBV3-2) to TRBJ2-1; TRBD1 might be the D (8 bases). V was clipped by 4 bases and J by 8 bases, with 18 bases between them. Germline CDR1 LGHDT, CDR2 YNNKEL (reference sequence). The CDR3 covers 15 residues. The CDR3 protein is CASSPLRTGRDEQFF. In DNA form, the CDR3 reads TGTGCCAGCAGCCCGTTGCGGACAGGGAGGGATGAGCAGTTCTTC.

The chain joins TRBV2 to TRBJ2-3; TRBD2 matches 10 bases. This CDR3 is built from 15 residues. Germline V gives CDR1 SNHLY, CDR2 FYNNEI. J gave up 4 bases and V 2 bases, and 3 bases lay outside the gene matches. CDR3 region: CASSESGGDADTQYF. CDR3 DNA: TGTGCCAGCAGTGAAAGCGGGGGGGACGCAGATACGCAGTATTTT.

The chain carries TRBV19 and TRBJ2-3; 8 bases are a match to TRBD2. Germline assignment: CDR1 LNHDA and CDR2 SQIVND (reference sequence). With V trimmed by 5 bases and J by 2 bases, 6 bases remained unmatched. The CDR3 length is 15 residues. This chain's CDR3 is CASSAAGGTTDTQYF. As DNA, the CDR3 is TGTGCCAGTAGTGCCGCGGGGGGAACCACAGATACGCAGTATTTT.

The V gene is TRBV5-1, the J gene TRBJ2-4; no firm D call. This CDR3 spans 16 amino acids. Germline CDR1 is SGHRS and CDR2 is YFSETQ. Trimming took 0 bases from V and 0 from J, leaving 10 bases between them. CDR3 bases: TGCGCCAGCAGCTTGGAGCCGCCCATAGCCAAAAACATTCAGTACTTC. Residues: CASSLEPPIAKNIQYF.

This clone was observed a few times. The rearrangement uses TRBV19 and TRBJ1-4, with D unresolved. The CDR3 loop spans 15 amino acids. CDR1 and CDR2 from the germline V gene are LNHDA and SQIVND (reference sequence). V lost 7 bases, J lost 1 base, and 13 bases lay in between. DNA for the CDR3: TGTGCCAGTACCGCACTTGGGAAAACTAATGAAAAACTGTTTTTT. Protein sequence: CASTALGKTNEKLFF.

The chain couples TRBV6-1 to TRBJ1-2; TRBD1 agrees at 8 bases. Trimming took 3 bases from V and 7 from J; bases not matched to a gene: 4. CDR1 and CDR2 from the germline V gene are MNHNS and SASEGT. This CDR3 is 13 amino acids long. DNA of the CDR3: TGTGCCAGCAGTGAGACGACAGGGGCTGGCTACACCTTC. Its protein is CASSETTGAGYTF.

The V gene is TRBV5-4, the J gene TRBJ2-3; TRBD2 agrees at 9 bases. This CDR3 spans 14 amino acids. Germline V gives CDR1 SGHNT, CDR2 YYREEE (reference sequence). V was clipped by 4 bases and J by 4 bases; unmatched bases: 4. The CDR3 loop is CASSRTSDADTQYF. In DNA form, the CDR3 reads TGTGCCAGCAGCAGGACTAGCGACGCAGATACGCAGTATTTT.

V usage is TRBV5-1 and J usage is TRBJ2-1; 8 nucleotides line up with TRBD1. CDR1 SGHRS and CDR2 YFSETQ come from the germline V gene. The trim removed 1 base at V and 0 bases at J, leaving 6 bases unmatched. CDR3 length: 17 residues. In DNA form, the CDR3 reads TGCGCCAGCAGCTTGCAGGACAGGGCAAGCTCCTACAATGAGCAGTTCTTC. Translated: CASSLQDRASSYNEQFF.